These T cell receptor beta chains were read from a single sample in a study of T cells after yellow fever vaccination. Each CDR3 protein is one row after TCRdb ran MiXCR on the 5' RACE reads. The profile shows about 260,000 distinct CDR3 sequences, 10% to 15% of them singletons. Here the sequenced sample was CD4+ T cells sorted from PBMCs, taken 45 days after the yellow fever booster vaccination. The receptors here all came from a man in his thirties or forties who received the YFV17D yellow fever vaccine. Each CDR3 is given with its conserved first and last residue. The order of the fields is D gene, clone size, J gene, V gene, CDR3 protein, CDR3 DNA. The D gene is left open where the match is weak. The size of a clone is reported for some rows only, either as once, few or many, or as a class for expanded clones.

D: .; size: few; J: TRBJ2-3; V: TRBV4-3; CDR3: CASSLSLKGRDTQYF; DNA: TGCGCCAGCAGCCTGTCCTTGAAGGGGCGAGATACGCAGTATTTT
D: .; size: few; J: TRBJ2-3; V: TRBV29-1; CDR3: CSVEGSRATQYF; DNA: TGCAGCGTTGAAGGTAGTCGGGCCACGCAGTATTTT
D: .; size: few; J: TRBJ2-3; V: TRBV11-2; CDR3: CASSNSRGRPSGTDTQYF; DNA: TGTGCCAGCAGCAACTCCCGGGGGCGACCCTCCGGCACAGATACGCAGTATTTT
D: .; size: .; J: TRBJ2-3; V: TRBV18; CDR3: CASSHSQTDTQYF; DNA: TGTGCTAGCTCACATTCCCAGACAGATACGCAGTATTTT
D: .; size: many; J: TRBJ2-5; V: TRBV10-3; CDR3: CASRTRDQETQYF; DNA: TGTGCCAGCCGGACCAGAGACCAAGAGACCCAGTACTTC
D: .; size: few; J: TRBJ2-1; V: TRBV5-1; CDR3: CASSPLASSYNEQFF; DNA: TGCGCCAGCAGCCCCCTAGCGAGCTCCTACAATGAGCAGTTCTTC
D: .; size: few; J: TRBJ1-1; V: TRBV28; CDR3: CASSSWAFEAFF; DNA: TGTGCCAGCAGTTCTTGGGCCTTTGAAGCTTTCTTT
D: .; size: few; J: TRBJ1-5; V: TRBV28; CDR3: CASSYSGDQPQHF; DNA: TGTGCCAGCAGTTATTCAGGGGATCAGCCCCAGCATTTT
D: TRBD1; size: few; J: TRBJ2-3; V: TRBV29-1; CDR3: CSVDGGQITSTDTQYF; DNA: TGCAGCGTTGATGGGGGACAGATTACTAGCACAGATACGCAGTATTTT
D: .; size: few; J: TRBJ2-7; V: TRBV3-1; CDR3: CASSQEGRRQYF; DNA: TGTGCCAGCAGCCAAGAGGGGAGGCGGCAGTACTTC
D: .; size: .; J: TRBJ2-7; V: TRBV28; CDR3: CASIRAPSSYEQYF; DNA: TGTGCCAGCATACGGGCGCCGAGCTCCTACGAGCAGTACTTC
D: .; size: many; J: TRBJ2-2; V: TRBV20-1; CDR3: CSARQGGAFGELFF; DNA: TGCAGTGCTAGACAGGGTGGGGCGTTCGGGGAGCTGTTTTTT
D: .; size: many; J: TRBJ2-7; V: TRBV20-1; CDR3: CSARGNRSYSYEQYF; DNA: TGCAGTGCTAGAGGGAACAGGTCTTACTCCTACGAGCAGTACTTC
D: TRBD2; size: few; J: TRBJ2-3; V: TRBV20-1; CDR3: CSAKGMGGSADTQYF; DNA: TGCAGTGCTAAAGGGATGGGCGGGAGTGCAGATACGCAGTATTTT
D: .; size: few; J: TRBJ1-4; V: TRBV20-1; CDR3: CSASGQPNEKLFF; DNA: TGCAGTGCGTCGGGACAACCTAATGAAAAACTGTTTTTT
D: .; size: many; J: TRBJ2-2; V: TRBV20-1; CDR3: CSAKVSGMRSYGELFF; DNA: TGCAGTGCTAAGGTCTCTGGCATGAGGTCGTACGGGGAGCTGTTTTTT
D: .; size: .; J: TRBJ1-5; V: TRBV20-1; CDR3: CSARDLGRGNQPQHF; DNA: TGCAGTGCTAGAGATCTGGGAAGGGGCAATCAGCCCCAGCATTTT
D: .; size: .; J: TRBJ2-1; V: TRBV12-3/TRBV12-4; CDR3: CASSLGGHSTNNEQFF; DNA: TGTGCCAGCAGTTTAGGGGGACACAGTACAAACAATGAGCAGTTCTTC
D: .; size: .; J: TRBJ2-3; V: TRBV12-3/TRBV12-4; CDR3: CASTNYRGLGSTDTQYF; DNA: TGTGCCAGCACCAATTACCGGGGGCTGGGGAGCACAGATACGCAGTATTTT
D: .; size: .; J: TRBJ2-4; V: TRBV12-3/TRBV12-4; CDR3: CASRASGLAKNIQYF; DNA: TGTGCCAGCAGGGCCTCCGGACTAGCCAAAAACATTCAGTACTTC
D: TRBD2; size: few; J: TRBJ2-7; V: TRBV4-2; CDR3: CASSQDSAGGYEQYF; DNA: TGTGCCAGCAGCCAAGATTCAGCGGGAGGTTACGAGCAGTACTTC
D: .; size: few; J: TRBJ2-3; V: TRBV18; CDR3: CASSPSSGTDTQYF; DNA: TGTGCCAGCTCACCGAGTAGTGGCACAGATACGCAGTATTTT
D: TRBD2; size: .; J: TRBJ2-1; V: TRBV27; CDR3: CASRPWEGRSPGNNEQFF; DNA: TGTGCCAGCAGACCCTGGGAGGGCCGCTCTCCGGGAAACAATGAGCAGTTCTTC
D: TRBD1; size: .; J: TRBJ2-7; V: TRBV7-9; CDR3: CASSSTGGARHEHYF; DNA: TGTGCCAGCAGCTCGACAGGGGGTGCTCGACACGAGCATTACTTC
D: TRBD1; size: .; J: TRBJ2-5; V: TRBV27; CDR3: CASSSTGTGRGETQYF; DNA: TGTGCCAGCAGTTCGACCGGGACAGGGAGGGGAGAGACCCAGTACTTC